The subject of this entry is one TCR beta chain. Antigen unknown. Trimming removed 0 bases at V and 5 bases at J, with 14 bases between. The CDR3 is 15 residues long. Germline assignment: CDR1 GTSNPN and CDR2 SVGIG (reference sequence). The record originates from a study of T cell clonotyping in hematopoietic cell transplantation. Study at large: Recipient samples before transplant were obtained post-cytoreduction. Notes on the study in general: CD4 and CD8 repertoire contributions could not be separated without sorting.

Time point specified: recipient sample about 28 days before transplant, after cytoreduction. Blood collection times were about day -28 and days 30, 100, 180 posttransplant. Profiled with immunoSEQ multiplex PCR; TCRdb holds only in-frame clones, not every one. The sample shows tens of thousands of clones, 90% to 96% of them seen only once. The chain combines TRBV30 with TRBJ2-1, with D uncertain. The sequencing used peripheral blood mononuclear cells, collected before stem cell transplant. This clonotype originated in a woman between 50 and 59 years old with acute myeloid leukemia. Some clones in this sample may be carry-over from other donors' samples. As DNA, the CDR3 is TGTGCCTGGAGTGTTCACTTAGGGTCCCACAATGAGCAGTTCTTC. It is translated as CAWSVHLGSHNEQFF.